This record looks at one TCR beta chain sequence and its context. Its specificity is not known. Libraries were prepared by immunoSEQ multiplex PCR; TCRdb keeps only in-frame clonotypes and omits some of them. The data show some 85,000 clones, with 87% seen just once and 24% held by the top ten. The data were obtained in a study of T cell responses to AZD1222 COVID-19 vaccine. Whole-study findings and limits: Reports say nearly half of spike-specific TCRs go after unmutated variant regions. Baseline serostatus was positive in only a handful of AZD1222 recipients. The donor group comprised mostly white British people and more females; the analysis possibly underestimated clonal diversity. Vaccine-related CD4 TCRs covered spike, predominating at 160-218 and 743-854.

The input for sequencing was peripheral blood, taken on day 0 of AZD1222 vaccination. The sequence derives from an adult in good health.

The CDR3 DNA reads as TGTGCCAGCAGTCCGGGCGCGAGGACTGAAGCTTTCTTT. It encodes CASSPGARTEAFF. This rearrangement joins TRBV6-6 to TRBJ1-1; no clear D gene. The V and J ends lost 5 bases and 5 bases respectively, with 12 bases between them. The CDR3 loop spans 13 amino acids. Germline CDR1 reads MNHNY; CDR2 reads SVGAGI (reference sequence).